This is a list of T cell receptor beta chains from one sample in a study of T cell repertoires in cytomegalovirus infection. For these TCRs, the target antigens are not known. Each CDR3 protein gets one entry after TCRdb re-called the reads with MiXCR. The data show roughly 800,000 distinct CDR3 sequences, around 29% seen once. This material consisted of cultured CD8+ T cells from PBMCs, taken from culture after CMV antigen stimulation. All receptors derive from a human donor in good health (CMV status not recorded). Some clones in this sample may be carry-over from other donors' samples. The CDR3 runs from the conserved cysteine through the conserved F or W. The D gene is left open where the match is weak. The size entry is marked missing in some rows and otherwise reads once, few, many or a size class.

cdr3_nt,cdr3_aa,j_call,clone_size,d_call,v_call
TGTGCCAGCAGTGAAATTAGTTTCTCTGGAAACACCATATATTTT,CASSEISFSGNTIYF,TRBJ1-3,-,-,TRBV6-1
TGTGCCAGCAGGGGACAGGGGGCGAATGGCTACACCTTC,CASRGQGANGYTF,TRBJ1-2,few,TRBD1,TRBV27
TGCGCCAGCAGCCCCCGGACAGGGCGAGGAGATACGCAGTATTTT,CASSPRTGRGDTQYF,TRBJ2-3,-,TRBD1,TRBV4-1
TGTGCCAGCAGCTTACTGCAGGAAACGTCCCAAGAGACCCAGTACTTC,CASSLLQETSQETQYF,TRBJ2-5,-,-,TRBV7-6
TGTGCCAGCAGCTTAGAAAAGAACGGGGGCTTCTATGGCTACACCTTC,CASSLEKNGGFYGYTF,TRBJ1-2,-,-,TRBV7-8
TGTGCCAGCAGCTCGAGACAGGGACGTTCGGAAGAGACCCAGTACTTC,CASSSRQGRSEETQYF,TRBJ2-5,few,TRBD1,TRBV11-3
TGCAGCGTCCCCTCTGGTGCCAACGTCCTGACTTTC,CSVPSGANVLTF,TRBJ2-6,-,-,TRBV29-1
TGTGCCAGCAGTTTAACGGGGGGGTCTTTATACACCGGGGAGCTGTTTTTT,CASSLTGGSLYTGELFF,TRBJ2-2,many,TRBD2,TRBV28
TGTGCCAGCAGGAAGGGACGACTAGCGATGGGCGGGGAGCTGTTTTTT,CASRKGRLAMGGELFF,TRBJ2-2,-,TRBD2,TRBV6-1
TGTGCCAGCAGTTTCCTGACTAGCGGGGGGGCCAATGAGCAGTTCTTC,CASSFLTSGGANEQFF,TRBJ2-1,once,TRBD2,TRBV27
TGTGCCAGTAGTTCTAGGGACAGACGCGACTATGGCTACACCTTC,CASSSRDRRDYGYTF,TRBJ1-2,-,TRBD1,TRBV19
TGTGCCAGCAGTGTCAGGGGGCGGAACAATGAGCAGTTCTTC,CASSVRGRNNEQFF,TRBJ2-1,-,TRBD1,TRBV27
TGCAGTGCTAGGTCGCCGAGGGTAGGGGTCGTCGAGCAGTTCTTC,CSARSPRVGVVEQFF,TRBJ2-1,-,-,TRBV20-1
TGTGCCAGCAGTCTCCAGAGGATTGGAAACACCATATATTTT,CASSLQRIGNTIYF,TRBJ1-3,-,-,TRBV28
TGTGCCACCAGCAGAGCTGGGCAGGGGGCAAACAATGAGCAGTTCTTC,CATSRAGQGANNEQFF,TRBJ2-1,-,TRBD1,TRBV15
TGTGCCAGCACCGCCGGGACAGGGGATGGCTACACCTTC,CASTAGTGDGYTF,TRBJ1-2,few,TRBD1,TRBV7-9
TGTGCCAGCAGCTTAGTCGAGACAGGGATTTATCAGCCCCAGCATTTT,CASSLVETGIYQPQHF,TRBJ1-5,-,TRBD1,TRBV7-8
TGTGCCAGCAGCTTGGCCGGAGTCGAGGGGTCACCCCTCCACTTT,CASSLAGVEGSPLHF,TRBJ1-6,-,-,TRBV5-5
TGTGCCAGTGGAGACTCAGAGGGGGCTTATCAGCCCCAGCATTTT,CASGDSEGAYQPQHF,TRBJ1-5,-,TRBD1,TRBV19
TGTGCCAGCAGTGCTTTCGGGTCTTATTTGAATTCACCCCTCCACTTT,CASSAFGSYLNSPLHF,TRBJ1-6,few,-,TRBV27
TGTGCCAGCAGCCTCCTCCGGGACAGGAGCCCAGATACGCAGTATTTT,CASSLLRDRSPDTQYF,TRBJ2-3,many,TRBD1,TRBV7-6
TGTGCCAGTAGTACCCGGGACAGAGACAATGAGCAGTTCTTC,CASSTRDRDNEQFF,TRBJ2-1,once,TRBD1,TRBV19
TGTGCCAGCAGCTTAGGGGAGGGCAATCCTGGCTACACCTTC,CASSLGEGNPGYTF,TRBJ1-2,-,-,TRBV7-8
TGTGCCAGCAGCAAAGGGCCGCAGGGGACAGATACGCAGTATTTT,CASSKGPQGTDTQYF,TRBJ2-3,-,-,TRBV12-3/TRBV12-4
TGCGCCAGCAGCACTGAACATCAATTGAACACTGAAGCTTTCTTT,CASSTEHQLNTEAFF,TRBJ1-1,-,-,TRBV4-1
TGTGCCAGCAGCTTAGAGGGCCCCCGGGAGCTGTTTTTT,CASSLEGPRELFF,TRBJ2-2,few,-,TRBV11-3
TGCGCCAGCAGCTTGGCAGGGCATGGAAACACCATATATTTT,CASSLAGHGNTIYF,TRBJ1-3,-,-,TRBV5-1
TGTGCCAGCAGTTACTCATGGGAGCAGTTCTTC,CASSYSWEQFF,TRBJ2-1,-,-,TRBV6-2/TRBV6-3
TGTGCCAGCAGCCAAAGCGGTTGGGGCCCATACAATGAGCAGTTCTTC,CASSQSGWGPYNEQFF,TRBJ2-1,-,-,TRBV14
TGTGCCAGCAGTTCCCACTTGGGACTTAAGGAGGAGACCCAGTACTTC,CASSSHLGLKEETQYF,TRBJ2-5,-,-,TRBV6-2/TRBV6-3
TGTGCCTCCTTCGGAGGTAACACTGAAGCTTTCTTT,CASFGGNTEAFF,TRBJ1-1,-,-,TRBV6-1
TGTGCCAGCAGCTTAGTTTTGTCAATGGACACTGAAGCTTTCTTT,CASSLVLSMDTEAFF,TRBJ1-1,many,-,TRBV7-8
TGTGCCAGCAGCTGGTGGGAGAGCTACACAGATACGCAGTATTTT,CASSWWESYTDTQYF,TRBJ2-3,-,-,TRBV5-6
TGTGCCAGCAGCTTTTCCCGAGGAAGGGATGAGCAGTTCTTC,CASSFSRGRDEQFF,TRBJ2-1,-,-,TRBV7-9
TGTGCCAGCAGCTTAGTGGGGGGGCCCGGGAAGGAAGAGACCCAGTACTTC,CASSLVGGPGKEETQYF,TRBJ2-5,-,-,TRBV13
TGTGCCAGCACCTCAAACACCGGGGAGCTGTTTTTT,CASTSNTGELFF,TRBJ2-2,many,-,TRBV5-4
TGTGCCAGCACCCCTGACTTGCCCTCTAGCACAGATACGCAGTATTTT,CASTPDLPSSTDTQYF,TRBJ2-3,-,-,TRBV12-3/TRBV12-4
TGTGCCAGCAGTGAAGACGCTAGCCTCGGAGAGACCCAGTACTTC,CASSEDASLGETQYF,TRBJ2-5,few,-,TRBV6-1
TGTGCCAGCAGTCCAGACAGGACCAATCAGCCCCAGCATTTT,CASSPDRTNQPQHF,TRBJ1-5,-,-,TRBV27
TGCGCCAGCAGTGAAACCCCCAAGGGTGAGCAGTTCTTC,CASSETPKGEQFF,TRBJ2-1,-,-,TRBV10-1
TGTGCCAGCAGCCAAGGCCTAGGGAGAGATACGCAGTATTTT,CASSQGLGRDTQYF,TRBJ2-3,-,-,TRBV13
TGTGCCAGCAGCTTAAACCCCGGCAAGGGGGAAGAGACCCAGTACTTC,CASSLNPGKGEETQYF,TRBJ2-5,-,-,TRBV7-9
TGTGCCAGCAGTTACGTTGGTGGCTACACCTTC,CASSYVGGYTF,TRBJ1-2,-,-,TRBV6-6
TGTGCCAGCAGCCCAGACGTTAGCTCCTACAATGAGCAGTTCTTC,CASSPDVSSYNEQFF,TRBJ2-1,few,-,TRBV11-3
TGTGCCAGCAGCCTCCCACAGGGGGGAGAGACCCAGTACTTC,CASSLPQGGETQYF,TRBJ2-5,many,TRBD1,TRBV7-2
TGTGCCAGCACATTTATCGAGGGTAACTATGAGCAGTTCTTC,CASTFIEGNYEQFF,TRBJ2-1,-,-,TRBV6-2/TRBV6-3
TGCAGCGTTCCCCCGGACGGGAGGTTCTATGGCTACACCTTC,CSVPPDGRFYGYTF,TRBJ1-2,-,-,TRBV29-1
TGTGCCAGCAAGGCGGGGGGGCCAGATACGCAGTATTTT,CASKAGGPDTQYF,TRBJ2-3,-,TRBD2,TRBV27
TGTGCCAGCAGCCGCCTCGGACTAGCGGGGGGGTCTGAGCAGTTCTTC,CASSRLGLAGGSEQFF,TRBJ2-1,many,TRBD2,TRBV7-2
TGCAGTGCTAGAGTGGTATGGGTCACAGATACGCAGTATTTT,CSARVVWVTDTQYF,TRBJ2-3,few,-,TRBV20-1
TGTGCCAGCAGTTACTCGACAGGGGCTATGAACACTGAAGCTTTCTTT,CASSYSTGAMNTEAFF,TRBJ1-1,-,TRBD1,TRBV6-5
TGTGCCAGCAGCCAGGGTCGCTCTGGGGCCAACGTCCTGACTTTC,CASSQGRSGANVLTF,TRBJ2-6,many,-,TRBV12-3/TRBV12-4
TGTGCCAGCGCGCGGACAGGGGACAACGAGCAGTACTTC,CASARTGDNEQYF,TRBJ2-7,-,TRBD1,TRBV6-6
TGTGCCAGCAGTCTGACAGGGGGCGTCATGAACACTGAAGCTTTCTTT,CASSLTGGVMNTEAFF,TRBJ1-1,many,TRBD1,TRBV3-1
TGTGCCAGCTATCCGGGGACAGCCATGAACACTGAAGCTTTCTTT,CASYPGTAMNTEAFF,TRBJ1-1,-,TRBD1,TRBV5-4